Below, 22 T cell receptor beta chains from the same sample are listed, as sequenced in a study of cytomegalovirus exposure and HLA in healthy donors. The study ran its PCR with 60 Vbeta and 13 Jbeta primers. Assay: immunoSEQ multiplex PCR; the TCRdb copy retains only in-frame clones and omits some. This sample has some 85,000 clones; 65% to 85% occur once, and the top ten carry 2% to 2.5%. Sequenced sample: PBMCs. These receptor sequences come from a man between 18 and 35 years old in good health and CMV-seronegative.

This chain uses TRBV5-6 with TRBJ1-5; 7 bases are a match to TRBD1. This CDR3 has 15 amino acids. V gave up 2 bases and J gave up 6 bases; unmatched junction bases: 8. CDR1 SGHDT and CDR2 YYEEEE come from the germline V gene. CDR3 DNA sequence: TGTGCCAGCAGCTTCGGCGGGACAGCCCTTCAGCCCCAGCATTTT. This codes for CASSFGGTALQPQHF.

The V gene is TRBV6-5, the J gene TRBJ2-3, with TRBD1 matching over 12 bases. CDR3 length equals 14 residues. Per the germline V gene, CDR1 is MNHEY and CDR2 is SVGAGI. Trimming took 4 bases from V and 7 from J; bases not matched to a gene: 3. This CDR3 reads CASSSGQGANTQYF. CDR3 DNA sequence: TGTGCCAGCAGTTCGGGACAGGGGGCAAATACGCAGTATTTT.

The rearrangement links TRBV5-1 to TRBJ2-1; D gene unclear. This CDR3 is 15 amino acids long. Germline V lookup: CDR1 SGHRS, CDR2 YFSETQ. V lost 0 bases, J lost 0 bases, and 7 bases lay in between. This CDR3 is CASSLGWSSYNEQFF. As DNA, the CDR3 is TGCGCCAGCAGCTTGGGGTGGAGCTCCTACAATGAGCAGTTCTTC.

This chain links TRBV18 with TRBJ2-1; D is perhaps TRBD1 (6 bases). Trimming removed 4 bases at V and 2 bases at J, with 12 bases between. The CDR3 spans 15 residues. Per germline, CDR1 KGHSH and CDR2 LQKENI. The CDR3 loop is CASSRGRDTYNEQFF. DNA of the CDR3: TGTGCCAGCTCACGGGGCCGGGACACCTACAATGAGCAGTTCTTC.

The chain links TRBV27 to TRBJ2-7, with 8 bases that match TRBD1. With 6 bases clipped from V and 0 bases from J, the junction kept 13 bases outside the gene matches. Germline V gene lookup returns CDR1 MNHEY and CDR2 SMNVEV (reference sequence). The CDR3 loop spans 17 amino acids. CDR3 region: CASSPDRGLLHSYEQYF. CDR3 nucleotide sequence: TGTGCCAGCAGCCCAGACAGGGGCCTTCTACACTCCTACGAGCAGTACTTC.

V is TRBV7-8 and J is TRBJ2-5, with 12 nucleotides matching TRBD2. From germline, CDR1 is SGHVS and CDR2 FQNEAQ. Unmatched junction bases numbered 5, after V lost 1 base and J lost 5 bases. The CDR3 is made up of 16 amino acids. CDR3: CASSLELAGGGETQYF. In nucleotides, the CDR3 is TGTGCCAGCAGCTTAGAACTAGCGGGAGGCGGGGAGACCCAGTACTTC.

This chain connects TRBV5-1 to TRBJ1-1, with D tentatively TRBD1 (5 bases). The CDR3 spans 11 residues. Trimming took off 3 bases at V and 8 bases at J, with 8 bases between the two ends. Germline-derived CDR1 and CDR2 are SGHRS and YFSETQ. CDR3 sequence: CASSWGVEAFF. CDR3 in DNA: TGCGCCAGCAGCTGGGGGGTAGAAGCTTTCTTT.

This sequence joins TRBV7-9 and TRBJ2-1; TRBD1 matches 7 bases. Germline V lookup: CDR1 SEHNR, CDR2 FQNEAQ (reference sequence). This CDR3 has 13 amino acids. Losses at the gene ends were 5 bases for V and 5 bases for J; bases not matched to a gene: 3. The CDR3 is CASSDDRDNEQFF. The CDR3 DNA is TGTGCCAGCAGCGATGACAGGGACAATGAGCAGTTCTTC.

About this clone: Other DNA sequences from this sample encode an identical CDR3 as well. The genes are TRBV7-2 and TRBJ2-5, with unresolved D. The CDR3 has 13 amino acids. The germline gives CDR1 SGHTA, CDR2 FQGNSA. Deletions cut 1 base from V and 5 bases from J, with 8 bases between. As DNA, the CDR3 is TGTGCCAGCAGCTTAGGCGGAAGGGAGACCCAGTACTTC. This sequence encodes CASSLGGRETQYF.

This sequence joins TRBV5-1 and TRBJ1-1; the match to TRBD1 covers 9 bases. The CDR3 totals 16 residues. CDR1 and CDR2 from the germline V gene are SGHRS and YFSETQ. J lost 6 bases, V lost 4 bases, and 13 bases had no gene match. The DNA of the CDR3 is TGCGCCAGCAGCCCAGGGACAGGGATCAAGAGTGCTGAAGCTTTCTTT. It encodes CASSPGTGIKSAEAFF.

The chain couples TRBV27 to TRBJ1-6; D uncertain. V was trimmed by 7 bases and J by 7 bases, leaving 23 bases between them. This CDR3 is 17 amino acids long. Germline values: CDR1 MNHEY, CDR2 SMNVEV (reference sequence). CDR3 bases: TGTGCCAGCACCCAGACCGTACGTCGGACTTTAAATTCACCCCTCCACTTT. Translating it yields CASTQTVRRTLNSPLHF.

The chain joins TRBV2 to TRBJ2-3; D is uncertain. V lost 6 bases, J lost 1 base, and 17 bases lay in between. Germline CDR1 and CDR2: SNHLY and FYNNEI. The CDR3 covers 16 residues. CDR3 sequence (DNA): TGTGCCAGCAGCTACCTCCGAGGTCCTGGCACAGATACGCAGTATTTT. The encoded protein is CASSYLRGPGTDTQYF.

This clone appeared once. This CDR3 is CAISILAGAYNEQFF. The CDR3 DNA is TGTGCCATCAGTATACTAGCGGGAGCCTACAATGAGCAGTTCTTC. The genes are TRBV10-3 and TRBJ2-1, with TRBD2 matching over 11 bases. This CDR3 comprises 15 residues. Germline V gene lookup returns CDR1 ENHRY and CDR2 SYGVKD. J gave up 2 bases and V 5 bases, and 2 bases lay outside the gene matches.

The V and J genes are TRBV30 and TRBJ2-5, with a tentative D call TRBD1 (6 bases). The J call may be faulty, since TRBJ2-7 better matches the DNA end. There are 12 residues in the CDR3. Germline assignment: CDR1 GTSNPN and CDR2 SVGIG (reference sequence). CDR3 in DNA: TGTGCCCGTGGGGGCAGTAACTACGAGCAGTACTTC. The encoded protein is CARGGSNYEQYF.

The chain carries TRBV4-3 and TRBJ2-7, with 10 bases identical to TRBD2. V lost 2 bases and J lost 0; bases outside the gene matches: 16. Germline-derived CDR1 and CDR2 are LGHNA and YSLEER. This CDR3 has 20 residues. The CDR3 nucleotides read TGCGCCAGCAGCCAAAAAAGGGGGCTAGCGGGAGCCCCTTTCTCCTACGAGCAGTACTTC. This sequence encodes CASSQKRGLAGAPFSYEQYF.

The rearrangement uses TRBV29-1 and TRBJ2-1; a weak D match, TRBD1 (5 bases). The CDR3 consists of 14 residues. V was clipped by 3 bases and J by 0 bases, with 9 bases between them. The germline V gene has CDR1 SQVTM and CDR2 ANQGSEA. CDR3 sequence (DNA): TGCAGCGTTGACCTTGACAGCTCCTACAATGAGCAGTTCTTC. Its translation: CSVDLDSSYNEQFF.

This clone has a handful of counts. The gene calls are TRBV5-1 and TRBJ1-2; unclear D gene. Germline V gene data show CDR1 as SGHRS and CDR2 as YFSETQ. Trimming removed 3 bases from V and 5 bases from J, with 8 bases in between. The CDR3 runs 12 residues. CDR3: CASSSPPYGYTF. The CDR3 DNA sequence: TGCGCCAGCAGCTCTCCTCCGTATGGCTACACCTTC.

The chain carries TRBV28 and TRBJ2-4; 9 positions agree with TRBD2. Losses at the gene ends were 7 bases for V and 3 bases for J; bases not matched to a gene: 10. From germline, CDR1 is MDHEN and CDR2 SYDVKM. The CDR3 has 16 residues. CDR3 bases: TGTGCCAGCAACGCGAGGCGGGAGGGAGTCAAAAACATTCAGTACTTC. Translation gives CASNARREGVKNIQYF. Full variable domain (rest looked up from reference TRBV28 and TRBJ2-4): DVKVTQSSRYLVKRTGEKVFLECVQDMDHENMFWYRQDPGLGLRLIYFSYDVKMKEKGDIPEGYSVSREKKERFSLILESASTNQTSMYLCASNARREGVKNIQYFGAGTRLSVL.

The chain employs TRBV7-2 and TRBJ2-2; 7 positions match TRBD1. J lost 3 bases, V lost 4 bases, and 14 bases had no gene match. The CDR3 runs to 18 residues. Germline assignment: CDR1 SGHTA and CDR2 FQGNSA. The CDR3 is CASSSPRGGRFDTGELFF. The CDR3 DNA reads as TGTGCCAGCAGCTCCCCCCGAGGGGGCCGGTTTGACACCGGGGAGCTGTTTTTT.

The chain joins TRBV6-5 to TRBJ2-7; 7 nucleotides line up with TRBD1. Losses at the gene ends were 2 bases for V and 6 bases for J; bases not matched to a gene: 7. This CDR3 is built from 14 residues. CDR1 is MNHEY, CDR2 SVGAGI, per germline. CDR3 DNA sequence: TGTGCCAGCAGTTACCCACAGACAGGGCGCGAGCAGTACTTC. It codes for CASSYPQTGREQYF.

V and J are TRBV6-5 and TRBJ1-1; a weak D match, TRBD1 (5 bases). This CDR3 has 14 amino acids. Deletions cut 2 bases from V and 4 bases from J, with 11 bases between. Germline V lookup: CDR1 MNHEY, CDR2 SVGAGI. The CDR3 sequence: CASSYGRRGTEAFF. Written as DNA, the CDR3 is TGTGCCAGCAGTTACGGCAGGAGGGGCACTGAAGCTTTCTTT.

The chain combines TRBV30 with TRBJ2-7; a weak D match, TRBD2 (6 bases). Trimming took off 0 bases at V and 2 bases at J, with 8 bases between the two ends. Germline V CDR1 and CDR2: GTSNPN, SVGIG (reference sequence). The CDR3 runs 13 residues. The CDR3, as DNA: TGTGCCTGGAGTGTGGCGGGGCCCTACGAGCAGTACTTC. Translated: CAWSVAGPYEQYF.